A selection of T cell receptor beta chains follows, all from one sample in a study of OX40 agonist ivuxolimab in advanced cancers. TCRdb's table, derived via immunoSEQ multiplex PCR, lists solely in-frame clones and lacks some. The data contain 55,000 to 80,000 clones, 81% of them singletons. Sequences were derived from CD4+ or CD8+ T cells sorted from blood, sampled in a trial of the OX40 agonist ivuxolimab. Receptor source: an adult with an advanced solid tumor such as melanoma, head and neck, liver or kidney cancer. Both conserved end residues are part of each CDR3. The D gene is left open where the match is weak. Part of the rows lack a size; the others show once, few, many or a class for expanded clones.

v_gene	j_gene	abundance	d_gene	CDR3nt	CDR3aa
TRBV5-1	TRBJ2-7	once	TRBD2	TGCGCCAGCAGCTTGAACAGCGGGGATCCCTACGAGCAGTACTTC	CASSLNSGDPYEQYF
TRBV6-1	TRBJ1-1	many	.	TGTGCCAGCAGTGTTGGGTTTGGGGGGTCTTACACTGAAGCTTTCTTT	CASSVGFGGSYTEAFF
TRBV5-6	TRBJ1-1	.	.	TGTGCCAGCAGCTCACCCGGGCCCCCCTATGAAGCTTTCTTT	CASSSPGPPYEAFF
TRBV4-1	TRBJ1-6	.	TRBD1	TGCGCCAGCAGCCGAGGGACAGGGGGTCCCTTGCCCCTCCACTTT	CASSRGTGGPLPLHF
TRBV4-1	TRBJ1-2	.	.	TGCGCCAGCAGCCAAGGCCCGGGACAATTCTATGGCTACACCTTC	CASSQGPGQFYGYTF
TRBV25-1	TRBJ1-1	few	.	TGTGCCAGCAGTGAAATGATGTCGAGGACTGAAGCTTTCTTT	CASSEMMSRTEAFF
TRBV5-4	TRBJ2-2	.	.	TGTGCCAGCAGCTTACCGGGGAAGACCGGGGAGCTGTTTTTT	CASSLPGKTGELFF
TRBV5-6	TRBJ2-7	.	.	TGTGCCAGCAGCTCCCTGGCCTACGAGCAGTACTTC	CASSSLAYEQYF
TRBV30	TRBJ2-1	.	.	TGTGCCTGGAGTATATTTAGGGGTTTGAACAATGAGCAGTTCTTC	CAWSIFRGLNNEQFF
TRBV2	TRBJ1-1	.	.	TGTGCCAGCAGTGATGAAGGGGCCGGCACTGAAGCTTTCTTT	CASSDEGAGTEAFF
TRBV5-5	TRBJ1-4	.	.	TGTGCCAGCAGCTGGGGTGCCGTGCTTGCAACTAATGAAAAACTGTTTTTT	CASSWGAVLATNEKLFF
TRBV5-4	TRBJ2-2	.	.	TGTGCCAGCAGCCCCTGGCAGGGGACTAACACCGGGGAGCTGTTTTTT	CASSPWQGTNTGELFF
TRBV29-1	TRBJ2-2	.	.	TGCAGCGTTGAAGTTGGAGCCAGGGGAGCCGGGGAGCTGTTTTTT	CSVEVGARGAGELFF
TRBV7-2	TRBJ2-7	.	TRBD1	TGTGCCAGCAGCTCCCTTTACAGGGGTAAGGGCTACGAGCAGTACTTC	CASSSLYRGKGYEQYF
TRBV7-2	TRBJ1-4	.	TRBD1	TGTGCCAGCAGCACCCAAACAGGGGGCGCAGGGACGGGTGAAAAACTGTTTTTT	CASSTQTGGAGTGEKLFF
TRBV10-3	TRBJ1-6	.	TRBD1	TGTGCCATCACCCCGACAGGGGGACAATCACCCCTCCACTTT	CAITPTGGQSPLHF
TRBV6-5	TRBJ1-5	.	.	TGTGCCAGCAGTCCAATTATACAGGGTCAGCCCCAGCATTTT	CASSPIIQGQPQHF
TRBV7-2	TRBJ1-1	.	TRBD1	TGTGCCAGCAGCCCGGGACAGGGGAGAACTGAAGCTTTCTTT	CASSPGQGRTEAFF
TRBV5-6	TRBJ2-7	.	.	TGTGCCAGCAGCCTCCGGGACACCTACGAGCAGTACTTC	CASSLRDTYEQYF
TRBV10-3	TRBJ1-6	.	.	TGTGCCATCAGGGGGGAAGTGAATTCACCCCTCCACTTT	CAIRGEVNSPLHF
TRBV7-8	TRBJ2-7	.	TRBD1	TGTGCCAGCACCAAAGGGACAGGGGGCGACGAGCAGTACTTC	CASTKGTGGDEQYF
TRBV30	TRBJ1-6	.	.	TGTGCCTGGAGTGACCGCAGCTATAATTCACCCCTCCACTTT	CAWSDRSYNSPLHF
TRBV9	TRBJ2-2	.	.	TGTGCCAGCGGTCGGGGGCCGAACACCGGGGAGCTGTTTTTT	CASGRGPNTGELFF
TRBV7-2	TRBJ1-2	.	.	TGTGCCAGCAGCCTACAGACAAATGGCTACACCTTC	CASSLQTNGYTF
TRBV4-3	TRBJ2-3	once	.	TGCGCCAGCAGCCAAGATAATCGGGGTGCAGATACGCAGTATTTT	CASSQDNRGADTQYF
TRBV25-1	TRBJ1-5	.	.	TGTGCCAGCAGTGAATGGGGCAATCAGCCCCAGCATTTT	CASSEWGNQPQHF
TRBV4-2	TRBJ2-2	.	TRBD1	TGTGCCAGCAGCAATGACAGGGGGTTAGCCGGGGAGCTGTTTTTT	CASSNDRGLAGELFF
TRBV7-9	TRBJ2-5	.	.	TGTGCCAGCAGCCAACCCTTCGGCACGCAAGAGACCCAGTACTTC	CASSQPFGTQETQYF
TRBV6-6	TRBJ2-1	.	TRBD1	TGTGCCAGCAGGTACGGGGACAGCAAAAACAATGAGCAGTTCTTC	CASRYGDSKNNEQFF
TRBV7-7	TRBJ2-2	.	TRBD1	TGTGCTAGCAGCCCCGGGACAGGGGGCACCGGGGAGCTGTTTTTT	CASSPGTGGTGELFF
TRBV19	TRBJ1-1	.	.	TGTGCCAGTAGTAAGGTACGCGGCACTGAAGCTTTCTTT	CASSKVRGTEAFF
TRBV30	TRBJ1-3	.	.	TGTGCCTGGAGGATCGAAGGCGGGGGGGCTACTGGAAACACCATATATTTT	CAWRIEGGGATGNTIYF
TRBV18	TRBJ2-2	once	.	TGTGCCAGCTCACCGGGACAAAGACTAGGGGAGCTGTTTTTT	CASSPGQRLGELFF
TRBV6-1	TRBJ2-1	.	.	TGTGCCAGCAGCTCTGGGGCCAGCTCCTACAATGAGCAGTTCTTC	CASSSGASSYNEQFF
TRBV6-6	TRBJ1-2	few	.	TGTGCCAGCAGTTCAACAGGTGGCTACACCTTC	CASSSTGGYTF
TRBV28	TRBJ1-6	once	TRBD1	TGTGCCAGCAGTTCTGGGACAGGAAATAATTCACCCCTCCACTTT	CASSSGTGNNSPLHF
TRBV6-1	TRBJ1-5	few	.	TGTGCCAGCAGTGCCGAGAGACAGCCCCAGCATTTT	CASSAERQPQHF
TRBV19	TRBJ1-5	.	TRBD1	TGTGCCAGTAGTCCTGCAGGGGGAAGAAGTCAGCCCCAGCATTTT	CASSPAGGRSQPQHF
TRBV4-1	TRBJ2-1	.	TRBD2	TGCGCCAGCAGCCAGTCCGGGACTAGCGGGTTTTTGGAGCAGTTCTTC	CASSQSGTSGFLEQFF
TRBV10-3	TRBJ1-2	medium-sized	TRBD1	TGTGCCATCAGCCACCAGACAGGGATGAATGGCTACACCTTC	CAISHQTGMNGYTF
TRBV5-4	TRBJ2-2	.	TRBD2	TGTGCCAGCAGTTCAGCGGGGCACACCGGGGAGCTGTTTTTT	CASSSAGHTGELFF
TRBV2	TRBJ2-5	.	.	TGTGCCAGCAGTGGGTTAGAGACCCAGTACTTC	CASSGLETQYF
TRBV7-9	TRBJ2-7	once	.	TGTGCCAGCAGCTTAGGAGGGTCTCCGAAACAGTACTTC	CASSLGGSPKQYF
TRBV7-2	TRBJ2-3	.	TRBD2	TGTGCCAGCAGCCCTCGGCGGGGGGGTGCAGATACGCAGTATTTT	CASSPRRGGADTQYF
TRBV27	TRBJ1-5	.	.	TGTGCCAGAAGCTCTGGGGGGACCAGCAATCAGCCCCAGCATTTT	CARSSGGTSNQPQHF
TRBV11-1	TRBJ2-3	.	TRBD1	TGTGCCAGCAGCTCCGGGACAGGGCCCACAGATACGCAGTATTTT	CASSSGTGPTDTQYF
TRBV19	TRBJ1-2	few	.	TGTGCCAGTAGCCCGATTAACTATGGCTACACCTTC	CASSPINYGYTF
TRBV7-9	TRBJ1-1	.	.	TGTGCCAGCAGCTTATTAAAGGGGTTGGACACTGAAGCTTTCTTT	CASSLLKGLDTEAFF
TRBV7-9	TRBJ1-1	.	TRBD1	TGTGCCAGCAGCCCAGAGACAGGGGCAGCTTTCTTT	CASSPETGAAFF
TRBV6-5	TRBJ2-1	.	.	TGTGCCAGCAGTCAGTCGGGGGCCGGCTTTGAGCAGTTCTTC	CASSQSGAGFEQFF
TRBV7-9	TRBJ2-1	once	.	TGTGCCAGCAGCTTCGGGGTTACCTACAATGAGCAGTTCTTC	CASSFGVTYNEQFF
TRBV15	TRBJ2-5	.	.	TGTGCCACCAGCTTCCGGGACAACCTCGAGACCCAGTACTTC	CATSFRDNLETQYF
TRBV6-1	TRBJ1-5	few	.	TGTGCCAGCAGTCCACAGGGTTCTCATCAGCCCCAGCATTTT	CASSPQGSHQPQHF
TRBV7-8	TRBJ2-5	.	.	TGTGCCAGCAGCTTAGGGGATGGCTTTCAAGAGACCCAGTACTTC	CASSLGDGFQETQYF
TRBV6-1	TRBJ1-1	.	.	TGTGCCAGCAGTTTTCCAGGAGGATCTGAAGCTTTCTTT	CASSFPGGSEAFF
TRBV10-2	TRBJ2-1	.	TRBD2	TGCGCCAGCAGTGAGCAGCGGGGGGGCTCCCGCAATGAGCAGTTCTTC	CASSEQRGGSRNEQFF
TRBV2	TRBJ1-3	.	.	TGTGCCAGCAGTGTCAGCTTCGAAAGAAACACCATATATTTT	CASSVSFERNTIYF
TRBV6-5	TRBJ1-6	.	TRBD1	TGTGCCAGCAGTTCCGCCTCCGGGACAGACGTTTCACCCCTCCACTTT	CASSSASGTDVSPLHF
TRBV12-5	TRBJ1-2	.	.	TGTGCTAGTGGTTTGACAAGGACGGATAGTGACTATGGCTACACCTTC	CASGLTRTDSDYGYTF
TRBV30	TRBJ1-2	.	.	TGTGCCTGGGCCCCGGCCGGTTATGGCTACACCTTC	CAWAPAGYGYTF